One sample yielded the 15 T cell receptor beta chains listed below, sequenced in a study of CD8+ T cells in alopecia areata. Extraction and reverse transcription of RNA yielded cDNA as the sequencing template. Some clones are missing from TCRdb's copy, which holds only in-frame ones; the method was immunoSEQ multiplex PCR. The sample includes roughly 76,000 clones, approximately 28% seen only once; the top ten take 15%. Treatment denoted: oral pan-JAK inhibitor, 5-10 mg twice daily. This specimen consisted of CD8+ T cells sorted from blood, obtained at week 4, from a patient treated with tofacitinib. Source of these receptors: a human donor with alopecia areata.

The chain combines TRBV25-1 with TRBJ1-2, with no clear D. Deletions cut 1 base from V and 8 bases from J, with 14 bases between. In germline, CDR1 is MGHDK, CDR2 SYGVNS. The CDR3 covers 14 residues. CDR3 loop: CASSEWEAIGGYTF. The DNA for the CDR3 is TGTGCCAGCAGTGAATGGGAAGCCATCGGCGGCTACACCTTC.

The J gene is TRBJ2-7, the V gene TRBV7-9; 8 nucleotides agree with TRBD1. Germline loops: CDR1 SEHNR, CDR2 FQNEAQ (reference sequence). The CDR3 spans 14 residues. V gave up 4 bases and J gave up 0 bases; unmatched junction bases: 2. The CDR3 protein is CASSWTGYSYEQYF. The CDR3 nucleotides read TGTGCCAGCAGCTGGACAGGGTACTCCTACGAGCAGTACTTC.

The J gene is TRBJ2-5, the V gene TRBV27; no clear D. The J call may be faulty, since TRBJ2-7 better matches the DNA end. The CDR3 consists of 11 residues. Germline V CDR1 and CDR2: MNHEY, SMNVEV (reference sequence). The CDR3 reads CASSANGEQYF. For the CDR3, the DNA is TGTGCCAGCAGTGCGAACGGCGAGCAGTACTTC.

The V gene is TRBV28, the J gene TRBJ2-4, with D tentatively TRBD2 (5 bases). The germline gives CDR1 MDHEN, CDR2 SYDVKM. The CDR3 sequence is 18 residues long. V dropped 4 bases and J dropped 8 bases, with 27 bases sitting between them. CDR3 protein: CASSSWASGEIIKDIQYF. The CDR3 DNA sequence: TGTGCCAGCAGTTCCTGGGCTTCTGGGGAGATAATTAAGGACATTCAGTACTTC.

V usage is TRBV29-1 and J usage is TRBJ2-3; D is uncertain. CDR1 and CDR2 from the germline V gene are SQVTM and ANQGSEA. This CDR3 comprises 11 residues. Trimming cost V 6 bases and J 4 bases, with 8 bases left between them. CDR3 DNA sequence: TGCAGCGTCGGAATCTCAGATACGCAGTATTTT. Protein: CSVGISDTQYF.

This clone turned up a few times. The V gene is TRBV5-6, the J gene TRBJ2-5, with D unresolved. The CDR3 has 14 amino acids. With 1 base removed from V and 3 bases from J, the gap between germline ends came to 10 bases. Germline V gene lookup returns CDR1 SGHDT and CDR2 YYEEEE. The CDR3 sequence: CASSLSSNEETQYF. In nucleotides, the CDR3 is TGTGCCAGCAGCTTGTCCAGCAACGAAGAGACCCAGTACTTC.

The genes are TRBV14 and TRBJ2-1; 8 bases map to TRBD2. The length of the CDR3 is 16 residues. In germline, CDR1 is SGHDN, CDR2 FVKESK. With V trimmed by 0 bases and J by 7 bases, 8 bases remained unmatched. CDR3 DNA sequence: TGTGCCAGCAGCCAAGATGGAATAGCGGGATTGAATGAGCAGTTCTTC. Translating gives CASSQDGIAGLNEQFF.

With regard to this clone: The sample holds other DNA sequences that translate to the same CDR3. The rearrangement links TRBV29-1 to TRBJ2-1; D not resolved. The length of the CDR3 is 10 residues. Germline V gene sequence: CDR1 SQVTM, CDR2 ANQGSEA. V gave up 4 bases and J gave up 6 bases, with 4 bases separating them. In nucleotides, the CDR3 is TGCAGCGTTGCAGGCAATGAGCAGTTCTTC. Protein: CSVAGNEQFF.

The V and J genes are TRBV30 and TRBJ1-5; a possible D gene is TRBD1 (5 bases). Per germline, CDR1 GTSNPN and CDR2 SVGIG (reference sequence). The CDR3 extends over 13 amino acids. V was clipped by 5 bases and J by 4 bases, with 12 bases between them. DNA for the CDR3: TGTGCCTGGTCCGGGGAGGGGAATCAGCCCCAGCATTTT. Its translation: CAWSGEGNQPQHF. Filled out from reference TRBV30 and TRBJ1-5, the complete variable domain reads SQTIHQWPATLVQPVGSPLSLECTVEGTSNPNLYWYRQAAGRGLQLLFYSVGIGQISSEVPQNLSASRPQDRQFILSSKKLLLSDSGFYLCAWSGEGNQPQHFGDGTRLSIL.

The CDR3 region has the DNA TGTGCCAGCAGCTTTTCATTTGCGGGAGTGTACGAGCAGTACTTC. As protein: CASSFSFAGVYEQYF. This chain uses TRBV7-2 with TRBJ2-7, with 7 positions matching TRBD2. CDR3 length: 15 residues. The ends lost 3 bases at V and 4 bases at J; junction bases unmatched: 9. Germline CDR1 and CDR2: SGHTA and FQGNSA.

The CDR3 protein is CSVTGLQISYNEQFF. The CDR3 DNA reads as TGCAGCGTTACTGGACTGCAGATCTCCTACAATGAGCAGTTCTTC. The rearrangement joins TRBV29-1 to TRBJ2-1; possibly TRBD2 for D (5 bases). CDR1 and CDR2 (germline): SQVTM, ANQGSEA. This CDR3 has 15 residues. V gave up 5 bases and J gave up 0 bases, with 14 bases separating them.

The chain links TRBV29-1 to TRBJ2-5; TRBD1 agrees at 7 bases. The CDR3 runs 13 residues. J was trimmed by 0 bases and V by 4 bases; bases with no gene match: 2. Germline V gene sequence: CDR1 SQVTM, CDR2 ANQGSEA. CDR3 nucleotide sequence: TGCAGCGTTGTTCAGGGGGACCAAGAGACCCAGTACTTC. Its protein product is CSVVQGDQETQYF. The full variable domain, with the rest looked up from reference TRBV29-1 and TRBJ2-5, is SAVISQKPSRDICQRGTSLTIQCQVDSQVTMMFWYRQQPGQSLTLIATANQGSEATYESGFVIDKFPISRPNLTFSTLTVSNMSPEDSSIYLCSVVQGDQETQYFGPGTRLLVL.

This clone was seen only a few times. The gene calls are TRBV29-1 and TRBJ1-1, with a possible D match to TRBD1 (5 bases). V was cut by 7 bases and J by 8 bases, with 11 bases left in between. This CDR3 is 10 amino acids long. From germline, CDR1 is SQVTM and CDR2 ANQGSEA. CDR3 sequence: CSAPGPEAFF. In DNA, the CDR3 is TGCAGCGCACCGGGACCCGAAGCTTTCTTT.

This clone has a handful of counts. This chain links TRBV7-9 with TRBJ2-5; D is undetermined. Germline V lookup: CDR1 SEHNR, CDR2 FQNEAQ (reference sequence). The ends were cut back, 5 bases at V and 2 bases at J, with 12 bases in the middle. This CDR3 contains 14 residues. CDR3 residues: CASSRSVGQETQYF. The CDR3 DNA follows: TGTGCCAGCAGCCGGAGCGTAGGGCAAGAGACCCAGTACTTC.

This clone has only a few counts. V gene TRBV19 combines with J gene TRBJ2-7; 11 nucleotides align to TRBD1. Germline CDR1 is LNHDA and CDR2 is SQIVND (reference sequence). The CDR3 contains 14 residues. Trimming removed 9 bases from V and 1 base from J; junction bases left unmatched: 5. This CDR3 is CASAGTGGSYEQYF. As DNA, the CDR3 is TGTGCCAGCGCTGGGACAGGGGGTTCCTACGAGCAGTACTTC.